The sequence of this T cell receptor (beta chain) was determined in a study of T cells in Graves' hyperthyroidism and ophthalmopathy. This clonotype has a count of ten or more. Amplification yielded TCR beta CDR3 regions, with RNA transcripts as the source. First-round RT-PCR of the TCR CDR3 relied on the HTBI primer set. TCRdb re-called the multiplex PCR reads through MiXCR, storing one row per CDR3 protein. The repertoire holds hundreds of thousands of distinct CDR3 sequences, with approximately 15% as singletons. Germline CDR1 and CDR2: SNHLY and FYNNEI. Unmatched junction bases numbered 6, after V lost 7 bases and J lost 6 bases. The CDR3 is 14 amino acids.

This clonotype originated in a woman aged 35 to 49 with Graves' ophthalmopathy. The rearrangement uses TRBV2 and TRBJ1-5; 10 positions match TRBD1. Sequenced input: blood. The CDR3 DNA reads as TGTGCCAGCATGGGGACAGGGGCGGTTCAGCCCCAGCATTTT. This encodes CASMGTGAVQPQHF.